This T cell receptor (beta chain) comes out of a study of cytomegalovirus exposure and HLA in healthy donors. Turning to the study itself: Per a later analysis, the approximately 620 first-cohort and 120 validation repertoires shared one platform. Whole-study findings and limits: Whilst most TCR sequences proved rare, a subset of public TCRs occurred across many donors. Researchers reported that three CMV-associated chains were confirmed in vitro as CMV antigen-specific.

Clones were read by immunoSEQ multiplex PCR, and TCRdb kept only the in-frame ones, dropping some. Counted here are 120,000 or so clones, about 90% occurring once; the ten biggest clones make up 1.4%. A remark on this clone: Antigen: not known.

V lost 0 bases, J lost 6 bases, and 4 bases stayed unmatched. In germline, CDR1 is MNHEY, CDR2 SVGAGI. This CDR3 region has 15 residues. The chain couples TRBV6-5 to TRBJ1-5; 8 bases agree with TRBD1. This TCR was sampled from a man between 25 and 39 years old in good health and CMV-seronegative. The sample taken for sequencing was PBMCs. CDR3 amino acids: CASSYSGTGGQPQHF. The DNA of the CDR3 is TGTGCCAGCAGTTACTCCGGGACAGGAGGTCAGCCCCAGCATTTT.